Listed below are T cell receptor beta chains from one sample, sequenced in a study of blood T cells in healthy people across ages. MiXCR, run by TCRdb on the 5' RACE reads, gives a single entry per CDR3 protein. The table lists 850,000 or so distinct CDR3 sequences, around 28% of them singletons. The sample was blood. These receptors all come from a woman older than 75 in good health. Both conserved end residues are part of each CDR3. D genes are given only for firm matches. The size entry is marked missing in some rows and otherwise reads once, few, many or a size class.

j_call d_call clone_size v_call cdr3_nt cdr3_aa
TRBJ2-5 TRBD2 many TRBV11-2 TGTGCCAGCACCATTGGAGCGGGGGGTGTGTTCTACCAAGAGACCCAGTACTTC CASTIGAGGVFYQETQYF
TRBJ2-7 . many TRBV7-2 TGTGCCAGCAGCTCTTCTGGGACTTACGAGCAGTACTTC CASSSSGTYEQYF
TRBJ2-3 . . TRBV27 TGTGCCAGCAGTTCTAGAACTGCTGGCACAGATACGCAGTATTTT CASSSRTAGTDTQYF
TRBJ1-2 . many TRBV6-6 TGTGCCAGCAGTTACGGAACCCCTAATGGCTACACCTTC CASSYGTPNGYTF
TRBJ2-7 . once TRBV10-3 TGTGCCAGCAGTTACGAGGCTGGTAGCGAGCAGTACTTC CASSYEAGSEQYF
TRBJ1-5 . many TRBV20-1 TGCAGTGTAGGGGGGTTCGGAAACCAGCCCCAGCATTTT CSVGGFGNQPQHF
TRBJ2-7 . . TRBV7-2 TGTGCCAGCAGCTTAGGACCAGCGAACTACGAGCAGTACTTC CASSLGPANYEQYF
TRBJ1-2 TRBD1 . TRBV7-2 TGTGCCAGCAGCGAACGTATACAGGGGCCCTATGGCTACACCTTC CASSERIQGPYGYTF
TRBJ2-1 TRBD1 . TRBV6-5 TGTGCCAGCACTCGGACAGGGAAAGACAATGAGCAGTTCTTC CASTRTGKDNEQFF
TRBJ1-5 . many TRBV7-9 TGTGCCAGCAGCCGGGACTGGCAGGATCAGCCCCAGCATTTT CASSRDWQDQPQHF
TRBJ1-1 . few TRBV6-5 TGTGCCAGCAGTTACTCGTCGACAGGTCCCTCGGGAGCTTTCTTT CASSYSSTGPSGAFF
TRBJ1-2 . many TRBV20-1 TGCAGTGCTAGCGGGCGGGGACGCTATGGCTACACCTTC CSASGRGRYGYTF
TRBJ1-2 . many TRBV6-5 TGTGCCAGCGCAAGGAGGGGGGCCTATGGCTACACCTTC CASARRGAYGYTF
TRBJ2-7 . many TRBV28 TGTGCCAGCAGTAATGACCCTTCGGAGGCCCTCCTACTCGAGCAGTACTTC CASSNDPSEALLLEQYF
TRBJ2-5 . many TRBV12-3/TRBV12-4 TGTGCCAGCAGCCAAATCGGGGACCAGTACTTC CASSQIGDQYF
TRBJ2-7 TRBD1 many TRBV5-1 TGCGCCAGCAGCGCGACAGGGGGCGGGTTCGACGAGCAGTACTTC CASSATGGGFDEQYF
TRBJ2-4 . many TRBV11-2 TGTGCCAGCAGCTCGGGGACTTCAAACATTCAGTACTTC CASSSGTSNIQYF
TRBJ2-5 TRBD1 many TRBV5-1 TGCGCCAGCAGCTCCCTAACCGACAGGGGAGAGACCCAGTACTTC CASSSLTDRGETQYF
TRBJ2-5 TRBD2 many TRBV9 TGTGCCAGCAGCGAAAACCCTGGGACTAGTTCGCAAGAGACCCAGTACTTC CASSENPGTSSQETQYF
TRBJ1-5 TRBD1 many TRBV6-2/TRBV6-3 TGTGCCACCGCGACAGGGCTCGTTCAGCCCCAGCATTTT CATATGLVQPQHF
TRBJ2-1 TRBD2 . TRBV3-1 TGTGCCAGCAGCCGCAACCTTCTAGCGGGGAGCTCCTACAATGAGCAGTTCTTC CASSRNLLAGSSYNEQFF
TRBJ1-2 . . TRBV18 TGTACCAGCTCAGAACGGGCCGGGACGACTTATGGCTACACCTTC CTSSERAGTTYGYTF
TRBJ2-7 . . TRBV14 TGTGCCAGCAGCCAAGGTCAGGGATCCGAGCAGTACTTC CASSQGQGSEQYF
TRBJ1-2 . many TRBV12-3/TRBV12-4 TGTGCCAGCAGTTTCCGGGACCTAGGCTATGGCTACACCTTC CASSFRDLGYGYTF
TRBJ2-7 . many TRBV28 TGTGCCAGCACCCCTCCCATGGGGGGCGCTGACCACTACGAGCAGTACTTC CASTPPMGGADHYEQYF
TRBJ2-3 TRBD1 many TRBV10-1 TGCGCCAGCAGCCCCGGGACAGTACTCACAGATACGCAGTATTTT CASSPGTVLTDTQYF
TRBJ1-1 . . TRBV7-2 TGTGCCAGCAGCCCGGAAATTCTGAACTCGAAGACTGAAGCTTTCTTT CASSPEILNSKTEAFF